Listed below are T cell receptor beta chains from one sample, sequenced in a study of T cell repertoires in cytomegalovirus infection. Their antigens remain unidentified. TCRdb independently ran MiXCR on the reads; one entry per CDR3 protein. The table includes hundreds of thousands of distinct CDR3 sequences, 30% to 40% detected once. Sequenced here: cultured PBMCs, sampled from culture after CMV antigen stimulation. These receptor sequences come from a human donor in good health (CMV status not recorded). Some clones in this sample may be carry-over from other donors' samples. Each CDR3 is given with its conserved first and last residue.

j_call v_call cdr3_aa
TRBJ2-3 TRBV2 CATLTGRENTDTQYF
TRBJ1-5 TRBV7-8 CASSPMLGNQPQHF
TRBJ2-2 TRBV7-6 CASKRGPNTGELFF
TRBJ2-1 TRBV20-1 CSAPISAAGESDEQFF
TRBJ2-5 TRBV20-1 CSARKGTGDEETQYF
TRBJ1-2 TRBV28 CASSRMMGGYTF
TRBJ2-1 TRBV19 CASEGHEQFF
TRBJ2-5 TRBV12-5 CASALNSGAQETQYF
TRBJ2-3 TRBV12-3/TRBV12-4 CASSLLPITDTQYF
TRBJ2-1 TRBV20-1 CSAATNRGGLNEQFF
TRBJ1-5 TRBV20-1 CSAENRRNQPQHF
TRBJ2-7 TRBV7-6 CASSLASGALGEQYF
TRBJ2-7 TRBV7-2 CASSLAPPYEQYF
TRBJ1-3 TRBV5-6 CASSRGGRGPPGNTIYF
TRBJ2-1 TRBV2 CASTSDIPNEQFF
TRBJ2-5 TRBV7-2 CASSLEFIRGQETQYF
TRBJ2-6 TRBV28 CASSSTPSGANVLTF
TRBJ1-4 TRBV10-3 CATREGVATNEKLFF
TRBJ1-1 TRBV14 CASSQDPRKGLSTEAFF
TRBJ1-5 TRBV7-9 CASSWTESNQPQHF
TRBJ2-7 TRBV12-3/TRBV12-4 CASSRDRLGEQYF
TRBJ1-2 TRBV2 CASRRETVGYTF
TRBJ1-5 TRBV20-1 CSARAGGGNQPQHF
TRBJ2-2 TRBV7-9 CAIWGKTNTGELFF
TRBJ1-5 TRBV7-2 CASSLSFRDQPQHF
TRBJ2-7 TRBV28 CASSFQGRYEQYF
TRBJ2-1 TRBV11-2 CASRPSGPGNEQFF
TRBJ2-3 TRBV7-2 CASSLVVGLEDTQYF
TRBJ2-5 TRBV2 CASRDPSPETQYF
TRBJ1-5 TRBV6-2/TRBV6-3 CATKGTGRDQPQHF
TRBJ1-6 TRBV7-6 CASSLGTGTAPLHF
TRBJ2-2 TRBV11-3 CASRAESTGELFF
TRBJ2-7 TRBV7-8 CASSFTGKGGDYEQYF
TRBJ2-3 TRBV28 CASSLWTEEVDTQYF
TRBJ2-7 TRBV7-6 CASSPGALYSYEQYF
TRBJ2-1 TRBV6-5 CASRGSATYNEQFF
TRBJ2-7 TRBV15 CATSRGRTGRFYEQYF
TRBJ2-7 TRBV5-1 CASSGDRENRYEQYF
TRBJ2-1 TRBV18 CASSTMGTGTYNEQFF
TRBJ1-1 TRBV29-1 CSVEEGADTEAFF
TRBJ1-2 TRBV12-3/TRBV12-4 CASSLAVGDGYTF
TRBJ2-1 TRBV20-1 CSAPGKALNEQFF
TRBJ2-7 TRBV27 CASSLVLAGGEQYF
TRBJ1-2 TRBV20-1 CSARPGQKIYGYTF